This T cell receptor beta chain was sequenced during a study of identical twins. In germline, CDR1 is SGHRS, CDR2 YFSETQ. CDR3 length: 14 amino acids. Trimming left V 4 bases short and J 4 bases short, with 13 bases between. TCRdb re-called the 5' RACE reads through MiXCR, storing one row per CDR3 protein. The table has roughly 480,000 distinct CDR3 sequences, about 24% seen once; the top ten hold about 2.9%. Healthy Caucasians made up all donors. These data also formed part of another study, on T cells expressing NK-cell markers. That paper notes: Alpha-beta TCR T cells were the sole sorting target in several experiments, owing to an anti-gamma-delta TCR antibody. Questions lingered over whether expanded NKG2C+ T cell clones were HCMV-specific.

This chain connects TRBV5-1 to TRBJ2-3; D assignment may be TRBD1 or TRBD2 (5 bases each). Material for sequencing was CD4+ T cells sorted from blood. The TCR was taken from a woman aged 18-30 years in good health. The CDR3 DNA follows: TGCGCCAGCAGCGGGGCCCTGGGGGCAGATACGCAGTATTTT. Amino acids: CASSGALGADTQYF.